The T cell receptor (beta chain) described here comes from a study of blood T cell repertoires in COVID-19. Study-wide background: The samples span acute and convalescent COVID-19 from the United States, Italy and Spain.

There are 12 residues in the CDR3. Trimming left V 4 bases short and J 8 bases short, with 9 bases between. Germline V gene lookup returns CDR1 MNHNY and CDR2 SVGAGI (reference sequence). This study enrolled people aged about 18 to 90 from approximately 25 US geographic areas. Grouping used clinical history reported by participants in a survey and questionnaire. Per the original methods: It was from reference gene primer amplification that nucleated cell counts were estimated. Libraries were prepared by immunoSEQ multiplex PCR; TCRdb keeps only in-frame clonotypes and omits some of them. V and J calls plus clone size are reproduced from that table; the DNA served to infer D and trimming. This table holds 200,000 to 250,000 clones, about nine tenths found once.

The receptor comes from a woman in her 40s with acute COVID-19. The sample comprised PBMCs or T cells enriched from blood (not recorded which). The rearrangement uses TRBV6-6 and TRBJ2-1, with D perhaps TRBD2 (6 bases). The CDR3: CASSSRGDEQFF. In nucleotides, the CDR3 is TGTGCCAGCAGTTCCCGCGGGGATGAGCAGTTCTTC.